This T cell receptor (beta chain) comes out of a study of control samples from healthy donors and cancer patients (dated by TCRdb to about 2020). The library relied on the immunoSEQ multiplex PCR assay. TCRdb retrieved this table from immuneACCESS and kept in-frame rearrangements only. Not all clones are present; in checked studies, unresolved V genes account for under half, and no reason is known for the remainder. A total of 70,000 to 75,000 clones appear in this sample, about 90% of them only once. Clones ranked in the top ten supply under 20% of the sample. Points on this clone: Its antigen specificity is not known. No base qualities exist here, and no much larger clone lies one base off it.

Trimming at the junction amounts to 1 base on V and 7 bases on J, and the germline ends lie 10 bases apart. The germline V gene sets CDR1 to SGHVS and CDR2 to FQNEAQ. The CDR3 spans 13 residues, from the cysteine through the phenylalanine. Kept here is only the CDR3 DNA, which spans 39 bases and is read in frame from base 1. The receptor was derived from a man aged 60 to 69 with lung cancer. The sequence links TRBV7-8 to TRBJ1-1, with the D gene uncertain. Specimen: PBMCs. The nucleotides are TGTGCCAGCAGCTTAGGGGGTCTTGGTGAAGCTTTCTTT. Its product reads: CASSLGGLGEAFF.